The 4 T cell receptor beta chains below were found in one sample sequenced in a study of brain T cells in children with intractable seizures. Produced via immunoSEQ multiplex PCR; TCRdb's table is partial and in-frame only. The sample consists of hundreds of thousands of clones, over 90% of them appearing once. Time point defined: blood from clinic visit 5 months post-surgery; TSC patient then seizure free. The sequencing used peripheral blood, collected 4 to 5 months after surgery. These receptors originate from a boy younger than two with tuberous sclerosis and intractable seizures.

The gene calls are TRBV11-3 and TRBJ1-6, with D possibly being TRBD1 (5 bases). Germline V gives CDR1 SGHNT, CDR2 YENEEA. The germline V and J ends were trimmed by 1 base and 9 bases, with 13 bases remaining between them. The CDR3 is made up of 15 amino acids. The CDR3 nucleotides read TGTGCCAGCAGCTTAGGATCCTGGGGGGGTTCACCCCTCCACTTT. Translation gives CASSLGSWGGSPLHF. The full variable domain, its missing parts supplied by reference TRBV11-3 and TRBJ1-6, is EAGVVQSPRYKIIEKKQPVAFWCNPISGHNTLYWYLQNLGQGPELLIRYENEEAVDDSQLPKDRFSAERLKGVDSTLKIQPAELGDSAVYLCASSLGSWGGSPLHFGNGTRLTVT.

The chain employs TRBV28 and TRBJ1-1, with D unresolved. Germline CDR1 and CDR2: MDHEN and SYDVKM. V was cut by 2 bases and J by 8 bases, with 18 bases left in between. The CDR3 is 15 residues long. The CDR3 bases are TGTGCCAGCAGTTTAACCGTTAGGATCCAAAGAGAAGCTTTCTTT. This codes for CASSLTVRIQREAFF.

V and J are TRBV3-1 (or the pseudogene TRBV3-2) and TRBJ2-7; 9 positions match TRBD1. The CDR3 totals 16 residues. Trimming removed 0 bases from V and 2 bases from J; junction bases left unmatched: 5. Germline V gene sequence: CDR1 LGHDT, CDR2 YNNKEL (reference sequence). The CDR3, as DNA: TGTGCCAGCAGCCAAGATTATGGGACAGGGCCCTACGAGCAGTACTTC. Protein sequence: CASSQDYGTGPYEQYF.

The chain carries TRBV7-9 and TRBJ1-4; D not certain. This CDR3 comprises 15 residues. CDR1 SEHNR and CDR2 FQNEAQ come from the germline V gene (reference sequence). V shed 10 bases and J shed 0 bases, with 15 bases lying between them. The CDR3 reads CATTQEEATNEKLFF. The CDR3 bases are TGTGCCACAACTCAGGAGGAAGCAACTAATGAAAAACTGTTTTTT.